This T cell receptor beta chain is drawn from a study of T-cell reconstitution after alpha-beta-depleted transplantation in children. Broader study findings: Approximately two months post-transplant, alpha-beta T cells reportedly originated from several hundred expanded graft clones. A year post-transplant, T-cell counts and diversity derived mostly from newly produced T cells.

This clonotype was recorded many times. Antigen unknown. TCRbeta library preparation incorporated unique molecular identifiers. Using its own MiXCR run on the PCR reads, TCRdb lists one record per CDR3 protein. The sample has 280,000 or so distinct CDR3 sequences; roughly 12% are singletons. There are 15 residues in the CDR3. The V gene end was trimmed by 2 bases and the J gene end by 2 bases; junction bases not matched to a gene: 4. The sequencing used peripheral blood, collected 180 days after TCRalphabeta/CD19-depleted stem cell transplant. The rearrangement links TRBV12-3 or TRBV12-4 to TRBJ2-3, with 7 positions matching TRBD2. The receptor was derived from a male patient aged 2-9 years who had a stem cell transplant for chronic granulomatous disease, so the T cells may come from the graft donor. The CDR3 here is CASSLRLADTDTQYF. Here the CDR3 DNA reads TGTGCCAGCAGTTTAAGGCTAGCGGACACAGATACGCAGTATTTT.